The source of this T cell receptor (beta chain) is a study of blood T cell repertoires in COVID-19. This clone was counted a single time. Assay used: immunoSEQ multiplex PCR; TCRdb lists only in-frame clones, some missing. This sample carries about 110,000 clones, approximately 88% of them seen once, and the ten largest clones take 0.7% to 1%. The CDR3 runs to 15 residues. Trimming removed 7 bases at V and 3 bases at J, with 16 bases between. The germline V gene has CDR1 LNHDA and CDR2 SQIVND (reference sequence). Source material: peripheral blood. The chain has TRBV19 and TRBJ1-5; tentative D call: TRBD1 (5 bases). The clonotype comes from a woman aged 70-85 years with acute or convalescent COVID-19. In DNA, the CDR3 is TGTGCCAGTATGGCGTGGGGGACTGACAATCAGCCCCAGCATTTT. Its translation is CASMAWGTDNQPQHF.